A single TCR beta chain is shown here with its context. Its antigen is unidentified. This sample was included in a study of cytomegalovirus exposure and HLA in healthy donors. In the study overall: HLA-typed donors were the source of about 81 million unique TCRs held in an early data release.

Whole-study results and caveats: Later analysis identified a missense DCLRE1C variant that was linked to TCR beta V- and J-gene trimming. Later analysis identified 16,951 TCR beta sequences associated with HLA alleles, using a false discovery rate threshold of 0.05. Among the sequence variants, a highly shared cluster was likely an artifact of sequencing.

Germline V gene sequence: CDR1 MNHEY, CDR2 SVGAGI. The V gene end was trimmed by 3 bases and the J gene end by 4 bases; junction bases not matched to a gene: 3. This CDR3 spans 14 amino acids. It was with 60 Vbeta and 13 Jbeta primers that the PCR ran. Profiled with immunoSEQ multiplex PCR; TCRdb holds only in-frame clones, not every one. Of more than 85,000 clones listed, around four fifths were seen once; the top ten hold 2.6%. The V and J genes are TRBV6-5 and TRBJ2-7, with 10 bases matching TRBD2. Sequencing was carried out using PBMCs. The sequence was collected from a man aged 35 to 55 in good health and CMV-seronegative. CDR3 protein: CASSYRTSGYEQYF. The CDR3 coding sequence is TGTGCCAGCAGTTATCGGACTAGCGGTTACGAGCAGTACTTC.